This T cell receptor beta chain is drawn from a study of cytomegalovirus exposure and HLA in healthy donors. Study background: In a previous analysis, 110 million or so unique TCR beta sequences were found from 150 million to 200 million T cells. Broader study findings: When analyzed later, the rates of TCR association showed variation by HLA locus, with DRB1 the most and HLA-C the fewest.

This clone was recorded only once. Its antigen is unidentified. Amplification used 60 Vbeta primers and 13 Jbeta primers. Original data processing: Later work found 80 million or so unique TCR beta chains, with about 10 million shared. Sequencing was performed with immunoSEQ multiplex PCR; in TCRdb, only in-frame clones are kept and a portion is missing. V and J calls and clone size are given by that table; D and trimming were obtained from the DNA. The table has 150,000 to 200,000 clones, about 74% seen once. Source material: PBMCs. This receptor was taken from a male donor in good health and CMV-seronegative.

The CDR3 region is CASSRTGDGYTF. CDR3 bases: TGTGCCAGCAGCAGGACAGGGGATGGCTACACCTTC. The V and J genes are TRBV2 and TRBJ1-2; 9 bases are a match to TRBD1. This CDR3 region has 12 residues. From germline, CDR1 is SNHLY and CDR2 FYNNEI. The V and J ends lost 6 bases and 6 bases, in that order; junction bases with no gene match: 2.